This paragraph covers one T cell receptor (beta chain) sequence. Its target is unknown. Each CDR3 protein gets one entry after TCRdb re-called the RACE reads with MiXCR. The profile shows some 200,000 distinct CDR3 sequences, 20% to 25% of them singletons. The data derive from a study of human T cells and chemical hapten exposure. Study as a whole: DPC at 2% was the sensitizing agent, placed on approximately 2 cm by approximately 2 cm of upper inner arm skin. While the approximately 23-week study was under way, patients received diphenylcyclopropenone on the scalp every week.

Noted time point: patch test 1, 2 weeks after DPC sensitization. Treatment reported: therapeutic diphenylcyclopropenone sensitization with weekly scalp DPC. Patches went on only after blood had been drawn each time. Overall study findings and caveats: There was no change with DPC sensitization in TCRs above 1 in 1000 frequency.

The origin of this receptor is a woman aged 50 to 65 with alopecia areata. Some clones in this sample may be carry-over from other donors' samples. The sequenced sample was whole blood, obtained in connection with sensitization to the hapten diphenylcyclopropenone (DPC).

Here the CDR3 DNA reads TGTGCCAGCAGCTTAGCCGGGAAATACAATGAGCAGTTCTTC. Protein sequence: CASSLAGKYNEQFF. The chain has TRBV11-2 and TRBJ2-1, with D possibly TRBD2 on 5 matching bases. The CDR3 sequence is 14 residues long. CDR1 and CDR2 from the germline V gene are SGHAT and FQNNGV. V lost 1 base, J lost 4 bases, and 8 bases lay in between.